What follows are 15 T cell receptor beta chains derived from one specimen sequenced in a study of blood T cell repertoires in COVID-19. Sequencing was performed with immunoSEQ multiplex PCR; in TCRdb, only in-frame clones are kept and a portion is missing. The data contain under 350,000 clones, 65% to 90% of them singletons. The sequenced sample consisted of PBMCs or T cells enriched from blood (not recorded which). Source of these receptors: a woman between 40 and 50 years old with acute COVID-19.

The J gene is TRBJ1-1, the V gene TRBV3-1 (or the pseudogene TRBV3-2), with 8 bases lining up with TRBD1. The CDR3 loop spans 18 amino acids. The germline CDR1 and CDR2 sequences are LGHDT and YNNKEL (reference sequence). The trim removed 0 bases at V and 2 bases at J, leaving 11 bases unmatched. The CDR3 DNA reads as TGTGCCAGCAGCCAAGAAGGGGGCAGGGGGCGAGTAAACACTGAAGCTTTCTTT. Its translation is CASSQEGGRGRVNTEAFF.

The chain links TRBV2 to TRBJ2-2; perhaps TRBD1 as D (6 bases). In germline, CDR1 is SNHLY, CDR2 FYNNEI. V lost 4 bases, J lost 1 base, and 10 bases lay in between. This CDR3 has 15 residues. In nucleotides, the CDR3 is TGTGCCAGCAGTGTTGACAGGCGGAACACCGGGGAGCTGTTTTTT. This encodes CASSVDRRNTGELFF. Variable domain in full (rest from reference TRBV2 and TRBJ2-2): EPEVTQTPSHQVTQMGQEVILRCVPISNHLYFYWYRQILGQKVEFLVSFYNNEISEKSEIFDDQFSVERPDGSNFTLKIRSTKLEDSAMYFCASSVDRRNTGELFFGEGSRLTVL.

For this clone: Additional DNA sequences in this sample encode the identical CDR3. The genes are TRBV7-6 and TRBJ2-7; no firm D call. Between the trimmed V and J ends, which lost 3 bases and 2 bases, there was a span of 8 bases. The CDR3 is made up of 13 amino acids. Germline-derived CDR1 and CDR2 are SGHVS and FNYEAQ. The CDR3 spells CASSFPGTYEQYF. The CDR3 DNA reads TGTGCCAGCAGCTTCCCCGGTACCTACGAGCAGTACTTC.

This chain uses TRBV3-1 (or the pseudogene TRBV3-2) with TRBJ2-5; D possibly corresponds to TRBD1 (6 bases). This CDR3 spans 14 amino acids. V lost 3 bases and J lost 2, with 10 bases in between. CDR1 is LGHDT, CDR2 YNNKEL, per germline (reference sequence). The CDR3 here is CASSHPTGQETQYF. The CDR3 region has the DNA TGTGCCAGCAGCCACCCGACAGGTCAAGAGACCCAGTACTTC.

This rearrangement joins TRBV28 to TRBJ2-3; tentative D call: TRBD2 (6 bases). This CDR3 region has 15 residues. Germline CDR1 reads MDHEN; CDR2 reads SYDVKM. The germline V and J ends were trimmed by 7 bases and 0 bases, with 14 bases remaining between them. The CDR3 sequence is CASTASGTSTDTQYF. The CDR3 coding sequence is TGTGCCAGCACCGCTTCGGGGACTAGCACAGATACGCAGTATTTT.

This clone occurred once. The J gene is TRBJ1-3, the V gene TRBV7-8; the D gene is possibly TRBD1 (5 bases). Germline-derived CDR1 and CDR2 are SGHVS and FQNEAQ. The CDR3 has 16 amino acids. The V and J ends lost 5 bases and 2 bases respectively, with 16 bases between them. DNA for the CDR3: TGTGCCAGCAGCCGAGGGACGGGAAGTCCTGGAAACACCATATATTTT. Its protein product is CASSRGTGSPGNTIYF.

This clone has just one count. The chain has TRBV18 and TRBJ1-2, with 7 bases lining up with TRBD1. The CDR3 has 14 residues. V gave up 3 bases and J gave up 4 bases; unmatched junction bases: 5. The germline V gene encodes CDR1 KGHSH and CDR2 LQKENI. CDR3 sequence reads: CASSPPGTVYGYTF. CDR3 DNA: TGTGCCAGCTCACCCCCCGGGACAGTCTATGGCTACACCTTC.

V and J are TRBV19 and TRBJ2-2, with 8 nucleotides matching TRBD1. The CDR3 loop spans 14 amino acids. Germline-derived CDR1 and CDR2 are LNHDA and SQIVND (reference sequence). V lost 4 bases to trimming and J lost 5 bases; unmatched junction nucleotides: 3. CDR3 sequence (DNA): TGTGCCAGTAGTACGGACAGGGTGACCGGGGAGCTGTTTTTT. It encodes CASSTDRVTGELFF.

This clone was counted only a few times. CDR3 nucleotides: TGTGCCAGCAGTTCAGTGTGGGGGAGGAAAAGCACAGATACGCAGTATTTT. As protein: CASSSVWGRKSTDTQYF. The gene calls are TRBV28 and TRBJ2-3; weak D call: TRBD2 (6 bases). Germline CDR1 and CDR2: MDHEN and SYDVKM. Trimming pared 4 bases from V and 0 bases from J, leaving 17 bases between. This CDR3 has 17 amino acids.

CDR3 bases: TGTGCCACCAGTGATTCCGGGACAGGGAACACTGAAGCTTTCTTT. It yields the protein CATSDSGTGNTEAFF. The chain employs TRBV24-1 and TRBJ1-1, with TRBD1 matching over 8 bases. The germline gives CDR1 KGHDR, CDR2 SFDVKD. The CDR3 spans 15 residues. V trimming: 2 bases; J trimming: 1 base; junction bases outside the gene matches: 2.

The V and J genes are TRBV28 and TRBJ2-1, with TRBD2 matching 9 bases. The CDR3 length is 15 residues. Germline V gives CDR1 MDHEN, CDR2 SYDVKM. J was trimmed by 5 bases and V by 6 bases; bases with no gene match: 8. CDR3 sequence reads: CASRSGAGGHNEQFF. CDR3 coding DNA: TGTGCCAGCAGGTCGGGGGCGGGAGGGCACAATGAGCAGTTCTTC.

The chain recombines TRBV18 with TRBJ2-5, with D maybe TRBD1 (5 bases). This CDR3 spans 12 amino acids. Germline V gene sequence: CDR1 KGHSH, CDR2 LQKENI. The V gene lost 5 bases and the J gene lost 4 bases, with 8 bases spanning the gap. CDR3: CASSTRGETQYF. Here the CDR3 DNA reads TGTGCCAGCTCAACAAGGGGAGAGACCCAGTACTTC.

This clone was recorded only once. The chain carries TRBV3-1 (or the pseudogene TRBV3-2) and TRBJ2-7; 7 nucleotides match TRBD1. This CDR3 is built from 14 residues. The germline gives CDR1 LGHDT, CDR2 YNNKEL (reference sequence). J was trimmed by 6 bases and V by 4 bases; bases with no gene match: 9. CDR3 protein: CASSLGTVRAEQYF. The DNA for the CDR3 is TGTGCCAGCAGCCTCGGGACAGTAAGAGCCGAGCAGTACTTC.

To note about this clone: Other DNA sequences in the same sample also yield this CDR3. This chain uses TRBV9 with TRBJ2-5, with D possibly being TRBD2 (6 bases). The germline V and J ends were trimmed by 4 bases and 4 bases, with 14 bases remaining between them. This CDR3 has 14 residues. CDR1 is SGDLS, CDR2 YYNGEE, per germline. The CDR3 protein is CASSPRLGRETQYF. The CDR3 DNA reads as TGTGCCAGCAGCCCGCGACTAGGAAGAGAGACCCAGTACTTC.

The chain uses TRBV12-3 or TRBV12-4 and TRBJ1-2; no reliable D call. Trimming removed 3 bases at V and 7 bases at J, with 12 bases between. This CDR3 is built from 13 residues. CDR3 sequence reads: CASSLADWAGYTF. CDR3 bases: TGTGCCAGCAGTTTGGCGGACTGGGCTGGCTACACCTTC.